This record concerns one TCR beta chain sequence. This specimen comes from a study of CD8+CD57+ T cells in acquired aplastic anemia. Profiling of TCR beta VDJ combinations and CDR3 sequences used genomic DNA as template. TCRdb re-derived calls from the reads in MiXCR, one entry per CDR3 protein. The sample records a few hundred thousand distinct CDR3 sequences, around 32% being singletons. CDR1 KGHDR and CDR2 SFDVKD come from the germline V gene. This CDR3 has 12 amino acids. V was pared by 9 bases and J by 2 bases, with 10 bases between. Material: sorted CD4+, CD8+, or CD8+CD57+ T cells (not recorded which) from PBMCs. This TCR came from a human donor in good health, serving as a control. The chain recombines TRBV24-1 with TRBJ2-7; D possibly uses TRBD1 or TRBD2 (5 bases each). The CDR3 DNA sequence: TGTGCCACCGGGGGACCTCCCTACGAGCAGTACTTC. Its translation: CATGGPPYEQYF.